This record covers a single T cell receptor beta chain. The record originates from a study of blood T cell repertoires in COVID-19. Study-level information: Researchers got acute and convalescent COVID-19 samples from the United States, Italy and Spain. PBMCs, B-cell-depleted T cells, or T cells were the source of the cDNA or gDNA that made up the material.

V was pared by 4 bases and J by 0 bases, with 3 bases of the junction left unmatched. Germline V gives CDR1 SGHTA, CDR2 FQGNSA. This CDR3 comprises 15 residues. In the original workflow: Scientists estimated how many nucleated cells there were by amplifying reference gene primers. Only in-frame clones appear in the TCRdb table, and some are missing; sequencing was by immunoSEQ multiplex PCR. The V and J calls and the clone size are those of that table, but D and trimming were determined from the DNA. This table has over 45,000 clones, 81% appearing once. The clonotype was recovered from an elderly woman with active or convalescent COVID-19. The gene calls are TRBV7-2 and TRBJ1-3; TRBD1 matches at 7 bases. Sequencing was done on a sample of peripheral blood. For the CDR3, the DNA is TGTGCCAGCAGCTCGGGACAGCACTCTGGAAACACCATATATTTT. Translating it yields CASSSGQHSGNTIYF.